A selection of T cell receptor beta chains follows, all from one sample in a study of long-term antiretroviral therapy in people with HIV. Data came from immunoSEQ multiplex PCR; TCRdb stores just in-frame clones and leaves some out. The table lists fewer than 45,000 clones, nearly 95% of them singletons. This specimen consisted of unsorted PBMCs, obtained 3.7 years after starting antiretroviral therapy. The receptors come from a woman in her 50s with HIV. CDR3s leave out the opening cysteine and the closing phenylalanine or tryptophan. Clone size is shown for a subset of rows, as once, few, many or a class of expanded clone.

TRBV7-3,NA,ASSVTSGAFNEQF
TRBV6-5,NA,ASSYAGQGGNTIY
TRBV7-9,NA,ASSSDGAGSPYGYT
TRBV7-6,NA,ASSLGGVGNEQF
TRBV6-1,NA,ASSFGTGGGNTIY
TRBV6-5,NA,ASSSTGQYNSPLH
TRBV11-2,NA,ASSLDLTGTPRDEQF
TRBV2,once,ASSEANQDQPQH
TRBV28,NA,ASSLNRLLRVQY
TRBV7-6,NA,ASSLGTGTGRSYEQY
TRBV9,few,ASSVDYGGAGNEQF
TRBV6-5,NA,ASSYSGGADEKLF
TRBV25-1,few,ASSMGDYGYT
TRBV30,NA,AWSVRGGAEQY
TRBV27,NA,ASSPGQGRATNEKLF
TRBV30,NA,AWSRGGTDTQY
TRBV11-3,NA,ASSLRSSSTDTQY
TRBV5-5,NA,ASSSDSGTAGDTQY
TRBV4-1,NA,ASSQEGGETQY
TRBV5-1,NA,ASSLNLAGGQTDTQY
TRBV7-2,NA,ASSPNEGSGGEPGNTIY
TRBV29-1,NA,SVPRRGIKGEAF